The 15 T cell receptor beta chains presented below share a single source sample, sequenced in a study of blood T cell repertoires in COVID-19. Assay used: immunoSEQ multiplex PCR; TCRdb lists only in-frame clones, some missing. This sample yields 250,000 to 300,000 clones, of which around 84% are seen a single time; about 5% belongs to the top ten. Source material: peripheral blood. Every receptor here comes from a woman between 55 and 75 years old with COVID-19, enrolled during active disease.

The V call is TRBV5-1, the J call TRBJ1-6; D call uncertain. Germline CDR1 reads SGHRS; CDR2 reads YFSETQ. V was trimmed by 0 bases and J by 10 bases, leaving 8 bases between them. CDR3 length: 13 residues. CDR3 sequence (DNA): TGCGCCAGCAGCTTGGCGCGGGAATCACCCCTCCACTTT. This translates into CASSLARESPLHF.

The V gene is TRBV6-5, the J gene TRBJ2-7, with 8 bases fitting TRBD1. Germline assignment: CDR1 MNHEY and CDR2 SVGAGI. This CDR3 spans 15 amino acids. The ends lost 6 bases at V and 1 base at J; junction bases unmatched: 8. In nucleotides, the CDR3 is TGTGCCAGCAGGGGACCCGGGACAGGATCCTACGAGCAGTACTTC. Its translation is CASRGPGTGSYEQYF.

The chain combines TRBV6-2 or TRBV6-3 with TRBJ2-7; possible D gene TRBD1, 6 bases. The CDR3 covers 15 residues. V was shortened by 2 bases and J by 2 bases, with 13 bases between the two germline ends. Germline CDR1 reads MNHEY; CDR2 reads SVGEGT. The CDR3 reads CASSYGRTATYEQYF. The CDR3 DNA is TGTGCCAGCAGTTACGGAAGGACAGCCACCTACGAGCAGTACTTC.

Only a few counts were recorded for this clone. The chain carries TRBV18 and TRBJ1-1; D might be TRBD1 (5 bases). Trimming left V 2 bases short and J 6 bases short, with 10 bases between. Germline V gene data show CDR1 as KGHSH and CDR2 as LQKENI. The CDR3 runs to 13 residues. The CDR3 is CASSPKGWAEAFF. The CDR3, as DNA: TGTGCCAGCTCACCAAAGGGGTGGGCTGAAGCTTTCTTT.

This clone showed up just once. The rearrangement joins TRBV11-3 to TRBJ2-5; 8 bases line up with TRBD2. V gave up 8 bases and J gave up 5 bases; unmatched junction bases: 13. This CDR3 region has 15 residues. In germline, CDR1 is SGHNT, CDR2 YENEEA. The CDR3, as DNA: TGTGCCAGCGCCCTAGGAACTAGCGGCGGGGAGACCCAGTACTTC. It translates to CASALGTSGGETQYF.

The chain has TRBV4-2 and TRBJ2-6, with 8 bases aligning to TRBD1. J gave up 1 base and V 1 base, and 6 bases lay outside the gene matches. Germline-derived CDR1 and CDR2 are LGHNA and YNFKEQ. The CDR3 extends over 18 amino acids. CDR3 DNA: TGTGCCAGCAGCCAAGTGGGGACAGGTCTATCTGGGGCCAACGTCCTGACTTTC. Translated: CASSQVGTGLSGANVLTF.

The CDR3 spells CASSLANQGSYEQYF. The CDR3 DNA sequence: TGCGCCAGCAGCTTGGCAAACCAGGGTTCCTACGAGCAGTACTTC. V and J are TRBV5-1 and TRBJ2-7; D perhaps matches TRBD1 (5 bases). This CDR3 has 15 amino acids. Trimming left V 0 bases short and J 1 base short, with 11 bases between. Germline V gives CDR1 SGHRS, CDR2 YFSETQ.

The chain is built from TRBV6-5 and TRBJ2-1; D call uncertain. The germline CDR1 and CDR2 sequences are MNHEY and SVGAGI. Trimming removed 7 bases from V and 3 bases from J, with 13 bases in between. The CDR3 runs 14 residues. The CDR3 spells CASTQPAVYNEQFF. Written as DNA, the CDR3 is TGTGCCAGCACCCAACCCGCAGTCTACAATGAGCAGTTCTTC.

The rearrangement uses TRBV19 and TRBJ1-5; 9 positions agree with TRBD1. This CDR3 region has 17 residues. Germline V CDR1 and CDR2: LNHDA, SQIVND (reference sequence). The V segment lost 8 bases and the J segment 3 bases; nucleotides outside the gene matches: 14. The CDR3 region has the DNA TGTGCCAGTCGGACGAAGAGGGACAGGGATTTCAATCAGCCCCAGCATTTT. This sequence encodes CASRTKRDRDFNQPQHF. The variable domain in full, with the rest retrieved from reference TRBV19 and TRBJ1-5, is DGGITQSPKYLFRKEGQNVTLSCEQNLNHDAMYWYRQDPGQGLRLIYYSQIVNDFQKGDIAEGYSVSREKKESFPLTVTSAQKNPTAFYLCASRTKRDRDFNQPQHFGDGTRLSIL.

This clone was counted a few times. The rearrangement uses TRBV5-1 and TRBJ2-2; 13 bases line up with TRBD2. Germline CDR1 and CDR2: SGHRS and YFSETQ. The J segment lost 7 bases and the V segment lost 7 bases, leaving 4 bases of the junction unmatched. The CDR3 extends over 14 amino acids. In nucleotides, the CDR3 is TGCGCCAGCGGACTAGCGGGAGTTCACGGGGAGCTGTTTTTT. This sequence encodes CASGLAGVHGELFF.

This rearrangement joins TRBV7-8 to TRBJ1-2; 7 bases are a match to TRBD1. The CDR3 has 14 amino acids. CDR1 and CDR2 from the germline V gene are SGHVS and FQNEAQ. The V gene end was trimmed by 1 base and the J gene end by 4 bases; junction bases not matched to a gene: 3. In DNA form, the CDR3 reads TGTGCCAGCAGCTTAGGAGGGACAGCCTATGGCTACACCTTC. It is translated as CASSLGGTAYGYTF.

This chain joins TRBV5-5 and TRBJ2-1; 8 positions agree with TRBD2. The ends lost 1 base at V and 13 bases at J; junction bases unmatched: 16. The CDR3 is 16 amino acids. CDR1 and CDR2 (germline): SGHKS, YYEKEE (reference sequence). The CDR3 DNA follows: TGTGCCAGCAGCTTGTTGGGGACCGGGAGGGACCTCCCACAGTTCTTC. Amino acids: CASSLLGTGRDLPQFF.

This CDR3 reads CASSLRSGFVDTQYF. Here the CDR3 DNA reads TGTGCCAGCAGCTTGCGATCAGGATTTGTAGATACGCAGTATTTT. This rearrangement joins TRBV5-4 to TRBJ2-3; no clear D. The V end lost 1 base, the J end lost 5 bases, and 14 bases lay between the germline ends. The germline V gene encodes CDR1 SGHNT and CDR2 YYREEE (reference sequence). This CDR3 is 15 amino acids long.

This rearrangement joins TRBV18 to TRBJ1-6, with D perhaps TRBD1 (5 bases). V was trimmed by 5 bases and J by 0 bases, leaving 8 bases between them. CDR1 is KGHSH and CDR2 is LQKENI in the germline V gene. The CDR3 length is 15 residues. CDR3 nucleotide sequence: TGTGCCAGCTCAGCGACAGACTCCTATAATTCACCCCTCCACTTT. This gives the protein CASSATDSYNSPLHF.

This chain joins TRBV7-9 and TRBJ2-5; TRBD2 aligns across 9 bases. In germline, CDR1 is SEHNR, CDR2 FQNEAQ (reference sequence). With 3 bases clipped from V and 4 bases from J, the junction kept 9 bases outside the gene matches. The CDR3 spans 16 residues. The CDR3 spells CASSFVWREGLETQYF. The CDR3, as DNA: TGTGCCAGCAGCTTCGTTTGGCGGGAGGGCCTAGAGACCCAGTACTTC.